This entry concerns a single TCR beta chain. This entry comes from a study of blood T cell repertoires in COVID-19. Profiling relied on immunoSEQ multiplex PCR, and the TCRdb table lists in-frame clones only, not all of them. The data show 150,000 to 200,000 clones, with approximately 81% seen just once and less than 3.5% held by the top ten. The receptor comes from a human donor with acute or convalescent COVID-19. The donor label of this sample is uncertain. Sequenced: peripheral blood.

The CDR3 bases are TGTGCCACCAGCCTAACAGGGCCGGGCTATGGCTACACCTTC. Translating it yields CATSLTGPGYGYTF. The chain links TRBV15 to TRBJ1-2; TRBD1 might be the D (6 bases). The CDR3 covers 14 residues. V was trimmed by 5 bases and J by 4 bases, leaving 14 bases between them. Germline loops: CDR1 LNHNV, CDR2 YYDKDF (reference sequence).